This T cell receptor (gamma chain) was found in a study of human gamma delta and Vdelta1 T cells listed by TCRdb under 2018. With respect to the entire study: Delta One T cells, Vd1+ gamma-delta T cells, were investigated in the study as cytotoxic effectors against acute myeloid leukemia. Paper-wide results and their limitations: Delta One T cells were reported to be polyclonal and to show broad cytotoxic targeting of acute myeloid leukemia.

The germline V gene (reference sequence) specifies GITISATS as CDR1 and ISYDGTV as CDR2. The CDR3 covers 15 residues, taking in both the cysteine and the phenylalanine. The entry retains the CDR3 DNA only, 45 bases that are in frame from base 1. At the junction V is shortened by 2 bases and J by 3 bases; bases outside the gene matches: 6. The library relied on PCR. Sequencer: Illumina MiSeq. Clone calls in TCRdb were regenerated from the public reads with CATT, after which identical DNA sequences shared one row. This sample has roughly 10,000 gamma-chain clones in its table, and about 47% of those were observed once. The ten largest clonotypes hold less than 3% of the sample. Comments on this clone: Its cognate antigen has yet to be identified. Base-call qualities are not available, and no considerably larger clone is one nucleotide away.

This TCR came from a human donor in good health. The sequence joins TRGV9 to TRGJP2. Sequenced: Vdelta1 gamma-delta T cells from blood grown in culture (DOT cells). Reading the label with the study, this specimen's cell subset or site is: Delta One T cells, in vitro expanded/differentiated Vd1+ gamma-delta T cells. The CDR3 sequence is CALWEATRSDWIKTF. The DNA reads TGTGCCTTGTGGGAGGCGACCCGTAGTGATTGGATCAAGACGTTT.